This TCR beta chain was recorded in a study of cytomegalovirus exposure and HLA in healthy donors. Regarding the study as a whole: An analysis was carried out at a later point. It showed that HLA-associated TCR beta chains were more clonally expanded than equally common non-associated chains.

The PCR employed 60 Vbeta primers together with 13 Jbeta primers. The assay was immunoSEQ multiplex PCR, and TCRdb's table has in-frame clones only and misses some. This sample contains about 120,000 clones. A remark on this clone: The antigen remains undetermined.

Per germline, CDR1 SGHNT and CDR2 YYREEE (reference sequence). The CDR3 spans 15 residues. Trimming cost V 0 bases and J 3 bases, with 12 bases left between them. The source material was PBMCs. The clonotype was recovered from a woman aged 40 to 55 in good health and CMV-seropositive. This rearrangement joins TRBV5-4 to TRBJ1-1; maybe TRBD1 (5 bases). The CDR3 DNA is TGTGCCAGCAGCTTGGGGGGACTTGGGGACACTGAAGCTTTCTTT. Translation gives CASSLGGLGDTEAFF.